One and the same sample provided the 26 T cell receptor beta chains below, sequenced in a study of cytomegalovirus exposure and HLA in healthy donors. The table came from immunoSEQ multiplex PCR; TCRdb's copy has only in-frame clones and leaves some out. The sample records 55,000 to 80,000 clones, roughly 94% being singletons. Material: PBMCs. The receptors come from a woman aged 18-29 years in good health and CMV-seropositive.

V is TRBV27 and J is TRBJ2-7; no definite D call. From germline, CDR1 is MNHEY and CDR2 SMNVEV (reference sequence). With 2 bases removed from V and 4 bases from J, the gap between germline ends came to 15 bases. CDR3 length: 15 residues. The CDR3 sequence is CASSLRSSAQYEQYF. CDR3 in DNA: TGTGCCAGCAGTTTACGGTCGAGCGCCCAATACGAGCAGTACTTC.

This chain joins TRBV10-3 and TRBJ1-2; 7 nucleotides match TRBD1. Trimming removed 11 bases from V and 2 bases from J; junction bases left unmatched: 17. This CDR3 contains 16 residues. CDR1 ENHRY and CDR2 SYGVKD come from the germline V gene. The CDR3 protein is CAVSPWLRTGNYGYTF. The CDR3 DNA is TGTGCCGTATCTCCGTGGCTTCGGACAGGAAACTATGGCTACACCTTC.

The gene calls are TRBV11-1 and TRBJ1-1; D is possibly TRBD1 (5 bases). V dropped 5 bases and J dropped 5 bases, with 18 bases sitting between them. This CDR3 comprises 15 residues. Germline assignment: CDR1 SGHAT and CDR2 FQDESV (reference sequence). CDR3 loop: CASSRGTLDWTEAFF. The CDR3, as DNA: TGTGCCAGCAGCCGGGGGACCCTCGATTGGACTGAAGCTTTCTTT.

The chain is built from TRBV5-1 and TRBJ1-2, with D maybe TRBD1 (5 bases). V gave up 9 bases and J gave up 4 bases, with 28 bases separating them. The germline gives CDR1 SGHRS, CDR2 YFSETQ. The CDR3 extends over 17 amino acids. The CDR3 nucleotides are TGCGCCACCAGGAGCGGGGGAGAAATCACAGGAGCCTATGGCTACACCTTC. This translates into CATRSGGEITGAYGYTF.

The V gene is TRBV27, the J gene TRBJ1-4; possible D gene TRBD1, 5 bases. Trimming shortened V by 6 bases and J by 8 bases, and 10 bases separated the two germline ends. CDR3 length: 12 amino acids. Per germline, CDR1 MNHEY and CDR2 SMNVEV (reference sequence). CDR3 DNA sequence: TGTGCCAGCAGGGGGGGAGGGGAAAAACTGTTTTTT. It specifies CASRGGGEKLFF.

The chain has TRBV6-5 and TRBJ2-3; 8 positions match TRBD1. The germline V gene encodes CDR1 MNHEY and CDR2 SVGAGI. The CDR3 loop spans 15 amino acids. V dropped 6 bases and J dropped 3; count of bases not matched to a gene: 8. The CDR3 sequence: CASREPGGWTDTQYF. The CDR3 coding sequence is TGTGCCAGCAGAGAACCAGGGGGCTGGACAGATACGCAGTATTTT.

The chain employs TRBV4-2 and TRBJ2-1; D is possibly TRBD2 (5 bases). CDR1 is LGHNA and CDR2 is YNFKEQ in the germline V gene. With 0 bases removed from V and 6 bases from J, the gap between germline ends came to 9 bases. The CDR3 runs to 14 residues. CDR3 coding DNA: TGTGCCAGCAGCCAAGAATGGGCGGGCAATGAGCAGTTCTTC. This codes for CASSQEWAGNEQFF.

The V gene is TRBV5-6, the J gene TRBJ1-2; TRBD1 agrees at 7 bases. Germline loops: CDR1 SGHDT, CDR2 YYEEEE. Trimming removed 4 bases from V and 7 bases from J; junction bases left unmatched: 4. The length of the CDR3 is 12 residues. The CDR3: CASSAQGIGYTF. The CDR3 nucleotides read TGTGCCAGCAGCGCACAGGGGATTGGCTACACCTTC.

The chain uses TRBV5-5 and TRBJ2-7; 7 bases match TRBD1. The germline V gene has CDR1 SGHKS and CDR2 YYEKEE (reference sequence). The CDR3 has 16 residues. The V and J ends lost 5 bases and 1 base, in that order; junction bases with no gene match: 12. In DNA, the CDR3 is TGTGCCAGCAGTTCAATGACAGGGCTGAGGTCCTACGAGCAGTACTTC. It encodes CASSSMTGLRSYEQYF.

The DNA of the CDR3 is TGCAGTGCTAGGAGGGGGGAAAAACTGTTTTTT. It codes for CSARRGEKLFF. The rearrangement links TRBV20-1 to TRBJ1-4; D might be TRBD1 (6 bases). This CDR3 has 11 amino acids. Trimming pared 3 bases from V and 8 bases from J, leaving 7 bases between. CDR1 is DFQATT and CDR2 is SNEGSKA in the germline V gene (reference sequence).

V is TRBV2 and J is TRBJ1-1; the D is unclear. The germline V and J ends were trimmed by 8 bases and 1 base, with 11 bases remaining between them. Per germline, CDR1 SNHLY and CDR2 FYNNEI. The CDR3 contains 13 residues. The CDR3 region has the DNA TGTGCCAGCTTAAGACAAGGGAACACTGAAGCTTTCTTT. Its protein product is CASLRQGNTEAFF.

CDR3 residues: CASTSGRGGHFGGELFF. CDR3 nucleotide sequence: TGTGCCAGCACCTCGGGGCGCGGGGGCCACTTCGGCGGGGAGCTGTTTTTT. The chain links TRBV14 to TRBJ2-2, with a possible D match to TRBD2 (7 bases). This CDR3 contains 17 residues. Germline V CDR1 and CDR2: SGHDN, FVKESK. The V and J ends lost 7 bases and 7 bases respectively, with 25 bases between them.

This chain joins TRBV6-6 and TRBJ2-7, with D possibly TRBD1 on 5 matching bases. V was clipped by 2 bases and J by 2 bases, with 10 bases between them. The CDR3 sequence is 14 residues long. CDR1 is MNHNY, CDR2 SVGAGI, per germline (reference sequence). The CDR3 nucleotides are TGTGCCAGCAGTTACACGCAGGGCCCCTACGAGCAGTACTTC. Translating it yields CASSYTQGPYEQYF.

The count of this clone is one. The CDR3 DNA reads TGTGCCAGCAGCTTGGAACAGGCCCTAAGAAATTCACCCCTCCACTTT. Its protein is CASSLEQALRNSPLHF. The chain couples TRBV5-5 to TRBJ1-6; a possible D gene is TRBD1 (5 bases). V dropped 0 bases and J dropped 7 bases, with 14 bases sitting between them. Germline loops: CDR1 SGHKS, CDR2 YYEKEE (reference sequence). The CDR3 spans 16 residues.

The gene calls are TRBV6-1 and TRBJ1-3, with D possibly TRBD1 on 5 matching bases. This CDR3 has 13 amino acids. V shed 3 bases and J shed 16 bases, with 19 bases lying between them. Germline CDR1 is MNHNS and CDR2 is SASEGT. The CDR3 DNA reads as TGTGCCAGCAGTGAGTGGGTGGGAGGGGCCACGTATTTT. Protein: CASSEWVGGATYF.

This sequence joins TRBV11-2 and TRBJ2-7, with D unresolved. This CDR3 is built from 13 residues. With 6 bases removed from V and 5 bases from J, the gap between germline ends came to 14 bases. Germline CDR1 is SGHAT and CDR2 is FQNNGV. The chain's CDR3 is CASRGQPRDEQYF. The CDR3 DNA reads TGTGCCAGCAGAGGCCAGCCCCGGGACGAGCAGTACTTC.

The chain is built from TRBV28 and TRBJ2-7; TRBD1 aligns across 8 bases. The CDR3 has 15 residues. Germline CDR1 MDHEN, CDR2 SYDVKM. Unmatched junction bases numbered 5, after V lost 1 base and J lost 3 bases. CDR3 residues: CASSLSSGGLYEQYF. The CDR3, as DNA: TGTGCCAGCAGTTTATCTTCAGGGGGCCTCTACGAGCAGTACTTC.

The rearrangement joins TRBV6-5 to TRBJ2-7; tentative D call: TRBD2 (6 bases). From germline, CDR1 is MNHEY and CDR2 SVGAGI. This CDR3 region has 13 residues. Trimming pared 5 bases from V and 2 bases from J, leaving 10 bases between. DNA for the CDR3: TGTGCCAGCAGTCCGGGGGTGACCTACGAGCAGTACTTC. It encodes CASSPGVTYEQYF.

The J gene is TRBJ1-4, the V gene TRBV13, with D uncertain. The CDR3 is 17 residues long. Trimming pared 5 bases from V and 8 bases from J, leaving 24 bases between. Germline V gives CDR1 PRHDT, CDR2 FYEKMQ (reference sequence). In nucleotides, the CDR3 is TGTGCCAGCAGCACGGGCCCCAGGCCCAGCGGGCCCGAAAAACTGTTTTTT. Residues: CASSTGPRPSGPEKLFF.

The chain uses TRBV5-4 and TRBJ2-5; 8 positions agree with TRBD1. There are 14 residues in the CDR3. Germline CDR1 reads SGHNT; CDR2 reads YYREEE (reference sequence). V lost 4 bases to trimming and J lost 4 bases; unmatched junction nucleotides: 6. This chain's CDR3 is CASSATGAGETQYF. The CDR3 region has the DNA TGTGCCAGCAGCGCGACAGGGGCTGGAGAGACCCAGTACTTC.

The chain employs TRBV29-1 and TRBJ2-1; 12 nucleotides agree with TRBD1. This CDR3 is built from 16 residues. Germline assignment: CDR1 SQVTM and CDR2 ANQGSEA. After removal of 5 bases from V and 8 bases from J, the junction contained 13 bases not matched to a gene. The CDR3 bases are TGCAGCGTTCGAAGCCAACCGGGACAGGGGGCCTATGAGCAGTTCTTC. As protein: CSVRSQPGQGAYEQFF.

V and J are TRBV30 and TRBJ1-2, with 9 positions matching TRBD1. This CDR3 is 13 amino acids long. Trimming removed 3 bases from V and 8 bases from J; junction bases left unmatched: 7. Germline-derived CDR1 and CDR2 are GTSNPN and SVGIG (reference sequence). The CDR3 DNA reads as TGTGCCTGGAGCCCGGACAGGGGTGAGGGCTACACCTTC. Its translation: CAWSPDRGEGYTF.

J is TRBJ2-3 and V is TRBV15, with a tentative D call TRBD1 (6 bases). The CDR3 loop spans 14 amino acids. V dropped 3 bases and J dropped 2 bases, with 9 bases sitting between them. The V gene's germline CDR1 is LNHNV and CDR2 YYDKDF (reference sequence). The CDR3, as DNA: TGTGCCACCAGCAGGGACAGAACCACAGATACGCAGTATTTT. Amino acids: CATSRDRTTDTQYF.

The chain links TRBV4-1 to TRBJ2-1; 7 nucleotides line up with TRBD1. Per germline, CDR1 MGHRA and CDR2 YSYEKL. CDR3 size: 17 residues. V shed 2 bases, J shed 7 bases, and the junction held 14 bases outside the gene matches. This chain's CDR3 is CASSQFPDRVSYNEQFF. Here the CDR3 DNA reads TGCGCCAGCAGCCAATTCCCTGACAGGGTTAGTTATAATGAGCAGTTCTTC.

The rearrangement joins TRBV5-1 to TRBJ1-3; 7 bases line up with TRBD1. In germline, CDR1 is SGHRS, CDR2 YFSETQ. After removal of 4 bases from V and 4 bases from J, the junction contained 8 bases not matched to a gene. The CDR3 has 15 amino acids. CDR3 in DNA: TGCGCCAGCAGCCAGGAGGGGGCGAAGGGAAACACCATATATTTT. Its translation: CASSQEGAKGNTIYF.

The CDR3 reads CASSFSGDGELFF. The CDR3 DNA reads TGCGCCAGCAGCTTCTCAGGGGACGGGGAGCTGTTTTTT. The chain links TRBV5-1 to TRBJ2-2; tentatively, D is TRBD1 (6 bases). Trimming took 2 bases from V and 7 from J, leaving 9 bases between them. Germline lookup yields CDR1 SGHRS and CDR2 YFSETQ. The CDR3 totals 13 residues.